These T cell receptor beta chains were read from a single sample in a study of blood T cell repertoires in COVID-19. Only in-frame clones appear in the TCRdb table, and some are missing; sequencing was by immunoSEQ multiplex PCR. Of 200,000 to 300,000 clones listed, 86% are singletons. The sequencing sample was made of peripheral blood. The origin of the receptors is a man aged 80 or over with acute or convalescent COVID-19. Each CDR3 is given with its conserved first and last residue. A D gene is named only where the DNA matches it firmly. A row's size may be missing; if present it is once, few, many or a size class.

clone size,J gene,D gene,V gene,CDR3 protein,CDR3 DNA
NA,TRBJ1-5,NA,TRBV19,CASSMGVAQPQHF,TGTGCCAGTAGTATGGGAGTTGCTCAGCCCCAGCATTTT
NA,TRBJ1-5,NA,TRBV6-5,CASSSGGESQPQHF,TGTGCCAGCAGCTCGGGAGGGGAGAGTCAGCCCCAGCATTTT
NA,TRBJ2-1,NA,TRBV7-2,CASSLVAGARTGEQFF,TGTGCCAGCAGCTTAGTTGCGGGGGCGAGGACAGGGGAGCAGTTCTTC
NA,TRBJ1-4,TRBD1,TRBV9,CASSVTGDLNEKLFF,TGTGCCAGCAGCGTAACAGGGGACCTTAATGAAAAACTGTTTTTT
NA,TRBJ1-1,TRBD1,TRBV29-1,CSVVPGQGGMNTEAFF,TGCAGCGTGGTCCCGGGACAGGGCGGAATGAACACTGAAGCTTTCTTT
NA,TRBJ2-3,TRBD1,TRBV27,CASSLYRGLGTDTQYF,TGTGCCAGCAGTTTATATAGGGGGCTCGGCACAGATACGCAGTATTTT
NA,TRBJ1-5,NA,TRBV21-1,CASSKLSGWRYSNQPQHF,TGTGCCAGCAGCAAACTGTCGGGATGGAGGTATAGCAATCAGCCCCAGCATTTT
NA,TRBJ2-7,NA,TRBV19,CASRAAAQGGDEQYF,TGTGCCAGTAGGGCGGCTGCGCAGGGTGGAGACGAGCAGTACTTC
once,TRBJ1-1,NA,TRBV2,CASSLQGGVTEAFF,TGTGCCAGCAGTCTCCAAGGGGGGGTAACTGAAGCTTTCTTT
NA,TRBJ1-5,NA,TRBV19,CASSKREGGSNQPQHF,TGTGCCAGTAGTAAACGGGAAGGGGGAAGCAATCAGCCCCAGCATTTT
once,TRBJ2-2,TRBD2,TRBV10-3,CAITPGLETAGELFF,TGTGCCATCACCCCGGGACTAGAGACCGCCGGGGAGCTGTTTTTT
once,TRBJ2-3,NA,TRBV5-1,CASSLEAFKDTQYF,TGCGCCAGCAGCTTGGAAGCCTTCAAAGATACGCAGTATTTT
NA,TRBJ2-3,TRBD1,TRBV5-6,CASSLAQQGADTQYF,TGTGCCAGCAGCTTGGCCCAGCAGGGGGCAGATACGCAGTATTTT
few,TRBJ2-2,NA,TRBV2,CASSPTGSGELFF,TGTGCCAGCAGTCCAACAGGGTCCGGGGAGCTGTTTTTT
NA,TRBJ1-4,TRBD1,TRBV24-1,CATGTDRNEKLFF,TGTGCCACAGGGACAGACCGTAATGAAAAACTGTTTTTT
few,TRBJ1-1,NA,TRBV3-1/TRBV3-2,CASSQGGDTEAFF,TGTGCCAGCAGCCAAGGGGGGGACACTGAAGCTTTCTTT
NA,TRBJ2-5,NA,TRBV15,CATSRDSQETQYF,TGTGCCACCAGCCGGGACTCGCAAGAGACCCAGTACTTC
NA,TRBJ2-7,TRBD2,TRBV24-1,CATSAVGLAPYEQYF,TGTGCCACCAGTGCCGTGGGACTAGCCCCGTACGAGCAGTACTTC
NA,TRBJ2-7,TRBD1,TRBV6-5,CASRRTGSNEQYF,TGTGCCAGCAGAAGGACAGGCTCCAACGAGCAGTACTTC
NA,TRBJ1-4,NA,TRBV18,CASSSRGRDYEKLFF,TGTGCCAGCTCATCAAGGGGCAGGGATTATGAAAAACTGTTTTTT
NA,TRBJ1-1,NA,TRBV6-5,CASSPWLPGTEAFF,TGTGCCAGCAGTCCCTGGCTACCGGGCACTGAAGCTTTCTTT
NA,TRBJ2-7,TRBD1,TRBV5-1,CASSLDPGQGRGSTYEQYF,TGCGCCAGCAGCTTGGACCCCGGACAGGGAAGGGGGTCTACCTACGAGCAGTACTTC
once,TRBJ2-2,NA,TRBV5-1,CASSLQDRTGELFF,TGCGCCAGCAGCTTGCAAGACAGGACCGGGGAGCTGTTTTTT
NA,TRBJ1-3,TRBD1,TRBV5-4,CASSQQGVTGNTIYF,TGTGCCAGCAGCCAACAGGGGGTTACTGGAAACACCATATATTTT
NA,TRBJ1-2,NA,TRBV15,CATSRAGSFNYGYTF,TGTGCCACCAGCAGAGCGGGGTCTTTTAACTATGGCTACACCTTC